The 18 T cell receptor beta chains in this list originate from one sample, sequenced in a study of post-analysis software for immune sequencing data. Findings and caveats of the study: Four or five TRBV segments were more frequent in patients than controls; TRBV5-6, TRBV5-1 and TRBV20-1 belonged to this group.

TCR beta cDNA libraries had unique molecular identifiers. TCRdb ran MiXCR on the PCR reads and lists one entry per CDR3 protein. This table has roughly 800,000 distinct CDR3 sequences, just under 30% appearing once. These receptors' antigens are unknown. Material: blood. These receptor sequences come from a girl between 10 and 17 years old with multiple sclerosis.

This clonotype was counted only a few times. The V call is TRBV27, the J call TRBJ2-1, with 8 bases aligning to TRBD1. The CDR3 extends over 15 amino acids. Germline-derived CDR1 and CDR2 are MNHEY and SMNVEV (reference sequence). V dropped 7 bases and J dropped 0; count of bases not matched to a gene: 5. The CDR3, as DNA: TGTGCCAGCAAACTAGGACAGGGCTCCTACAATGAGCAGTTCTTC. It is translated as CASKLGQGSYNEQFF.

V usage is TRBV20-1 and J usage is TRBJ1-1; D might be TRBD1 (5 bases). The V end was cut by 5 bases, the J end by 5 bases, with 15 bases between. The CDR3 contains 13 residues. The germline CDR1 and CDR2 sequences are DFQATT and SNEGSKA (reference sequence). The CDR3 here is CSAPDGGGTEAFF. The DNA for the CDR3 is TGCAGTGCTCCCGACGGGGGGGGGACTGAAGCTTTCTTT.

The chain is built from TRBV20-1 and TRBJ2-1; 7 bases align to TRBD2. The CDR3 consists of 16 residues. The trim removed 6 bases at V and 4 bases at J, leaving 15 bases unmatched. Germline V gene sequence: CDR1 DFQATT, CDR2 SNEGSKA (reference sequence). For the CDR3, the DNA is TGCAGTGCGACCATTGGTGCGGGACTACAGTACAATGAGCAGTTCTTC. Translated: CSATIGAGLQYNEQFF.

With regard to this clonotype: This may be a read error, as it is one base from a much larger clone. The chain recombines TRBV7-2 with TRBJ2-7; 9 bases agree with TRBD2. Germline loops: CDR1 SGHTA, CDR2 FQGNSA. The CDR3 has 14 amino acids. Here the CDR3 DNA reads TGTGCCAGCAGCTTAGCTAGCGGGAGCGGGGAGCAGTGCTTC. Encoded protein: CASSLASGSGEQCF.

In regard to this clonotype: The junction shows a germline mismatch at one end, possibly a read error. This chain links TRBV12-3 or TRBV12-4 with TRBJ1-2, with D unclear. The length of the CDR3 is 13 residues. The CDR3 DNA is TGTGTCAGCAGCCCCACCAGACTATACGGCTACACCTTC. This sequence encodes CVSSPTRLYGYTF.

The rearrangement uses TRBV7-2 and TRBJ1-4; TRBD1 aligns across 9 bases. The trim removed 4 bases at V and 8 bases at J, leaving 11 bases unmatched. This CDR3 has 16 residues. Germline values: CDR1 SGHTA, CDR2 FQGNSA. The CDR3 DNA is TGTGCCAGCAGCTCCGCCATGACAGGGGGATTCGAAAAACTGTTTTTT. Translating gives CASSSAMTGGFEKLFF.

This chain joins TRBV20-1 and TRBJ2-3; maybe TRBD2 (6 bases). The germline V gene has CDR1 DFQATT and CDR2 SNEGSKA (reference sequence). V dropped 3 bases and J dropped 1 base, with 17 bases sitting between them. This CDR3 is built from 16 residues. CDR3 sequence: CSASGRPSGGTDTQYF. The CDR3 DNA is TGCAGTGCTAGCGGGAGACCATCCGGGGGCACAGATACGCAGTATTTT.

This clonotype showed up just a few times. The chain links TRBV2 to TRBJ2-5, with TRBD1 as a possible D gene (5 bases). Germline CDR1 is SNHLY and CDR2 is FYNNEI. V lost 3 bases, J lost 1 base, and 12 bases lay in between. The CDR3 sequence is 15 residues long. The CDR3 loop reads CASSEVGLSQETQYF. The CDR3 DNA reads as TGTGCCAGCAGTGAGGTGGGGCTATCCCAAGAGACCCAGTACTTC. The variable domain in full, with the rest retrieved from reference TRBV2 and TRBJ2-5, is EPEVTQTPSHQVTQMGQEVILRCVPISNHLYFYWYRQILGQKVEFLVSFYNNEISEKSEIFDDQFSVERPDGSNFTLKIRSTKLEDSAMYFCASSEVGLSQETQYFGPGTRLLVL.

This clonotype turned up a few times. The rearrangement links TRBV28 to TRBJ2-3, with 8 bases lining up with TRBD2. V shed 6 bases, J shed 2 bases, and the junction held 7 bases outside the gene matches. The CDR3 length is 15 residues. Germline assignment: CDR1 MDHEN and CDR2 SYDVKM. The CDR3 nucleotides are TGTGCCAGCAGGCCTTCTAGCGGGTTCACAGATACGCAGTATTTT. Translating gives CASRPSSGFTDTQYF.

The gene calls are TRBV29-1 and TRBJ1-4, with D possibly matching TRBD1 (5 bases). The CDR3 sequence is 12 residues long. Trimming took off 7 bases at V and 4 bases at J, with 10 bases between the two ends. CDR1 is SQVTM, CDR2 ANQGSEA, per germline. DNA of the CDR3: TGCAGCGGCGGGACCTTTAATGAAAAACTGTTTTTT. It codes for CSGGTFNEKLFF.

This clonotype was counted once. The J gene is TRBJ2-4, the V gene TRBV14, with 9 bases that match TRBD2. This CDR3 has 16 residues. The junction had 14 bases not matched to a gene; V was cut back by 1 base and J by 13 bases. The germline V gene has CDR1 SGHDN and CDR2 FVKESK. Here the CDR3 reads CASSQGLASGDYEQYF. The CDR3 bases are TGTGCCAGCAGCCAAGGCCTCGCTAGCGGGGACTATGAGCAGTACTTC.

This clonotype occurred a few times. This chain links TRBV27 with TRBJ2-7; 7 bases map to TRBD2. This CDR3 is 13 amino acids long. Germline V gene sequence: CDR1 MNHEY, CDR2 SMNVEV (reference sequence). V shed 1 base, J shed 6 bases, and the junction held 3 bases outside the gene matches. Here the CDR3 reads CASSLLGGSEQYF. DNA of the CDR3: TGTGCCAGCAGTTTATTGGGGGGGAGCGAGCAGTACTTC.

In its sample, this clonotype was seen a few times. The J gene is TRBJ2-1, the V gene TRBV5-1; 12 nucleotides align to TRBD2. Trimming removed 0 bases from V and 9 bases from J; junction bases left unmatched: 4. Germline CDR1 SGHRS, CDR2 YFSETQ. The CDR3 sequence is 15 residues long. The CDR3 DNA sequence: TGCGCCAGCAGCTTGGTGGCTAGCGGGAGGGGTGAGCAGTTCTTC. Amino acid sequence: CASSLVASGRGEQFF.

This clonotype was seen a few times. The V and J genes are TRBV4-1 and TRBJ1-2; D unresolved. The V and J ends lost 1 base and 5 bases respectively, with 14 bases between them. The germline V gene encodes CDR1 MGHRA and CDR2 YSYEKL. This CDR3 spans 15 amino acids. The CDR3 reads CASSQGPSLPYGYTF. Here the CDR3 DNA reads TGCGCCAGCAGCCAAGGCCCGAGTTTACCGTATGGCTACACCTTC.

The J gene is TRBJ2-5, the V gene TRBV20-1; D ambiguous. The germline V gene has CDR1 DFQATT and CDR2 SNEGSKA (reference sequence). The CDR3 consists of 11 residues. V gave up 3 bases and J gave up 1 base, with 3 bases separating them. CDR3 sequence reads: CSASAQETQYF. CDR3 bases: TGCAGTGCTAGCGCCCAAGAGACCCAGTACTTC.

The chain links TRBV7-2 to TRBJ2-6; possible D gene TRBD1, 6 bases. The V end lost 0 bases, the J end lost 3 bases, and 6 bases lay between the germline ends. The CDR3 sequence is 15 residues long. Germline assignment: CDR1 SGHTA and CDR2 FQGNSA. Here the CDR3 DNA reads TGTGCCAGCAGCTTAGCGACAGGTGGGGCCAACGTCCTGACTTTC. This codes for CASSLATGGANVLTF.

This clonotype appeared a few times. DNA of the CDR3: TGTGCCAGCAGTTTTGGGACTAGCGTTACTGAGCAGTTCTTC. Protein: CASSFGTSVTEQFF. The J gene is TRBJ2-1, the V gene TRBV28; 10 bases map to TRBD2. The V gene end was trimmed by 3 bases and the J gene end by 9 bases; junction bases not matched to a gene: 5. Per germline, CDR1 MDHEN and CDR2 SYDVKM. This CDR3 has 14 residues. The complete variable domain, with remaining parts taken from reference TRBV28 and TRBJ2-1, reads DVKVTQSSRYLVKRTGEKVFLECVQDMDHENMFWYRQDPGLGLRLIYFSYDVKMKEKGDIPEGYSVSREKKERFSLILESASTNQTSMYLCASSFGTSVTEQFFGPGTRLTVL.

The V gene is TRBV5-1, the J gene TRBJ1-1, with D tentatively TRBD1 (5 bases). The V end lost 5 bases, the J end lost 0 bases, and 14 bases lay between the germline ends. Germline V gene sequence: CDR1 SGHRS, CDR2 YFSETQ. This CDR3 region has 15 residues. CDR3 sequence: CASRGDSFMNTEAFF. In DNA, the CDR3 is TGCGCCAGCAGGGGGGACTCTTTCATGAACACTGAAGCTTTCTTT.